Listed here is a single TCR beta chain. The length of the CDR3 is 16 residues. Germline V CDR1 and CDR2: DFQATT, SNEGSKA (reference sequence). The V gene end was trimmed by 5 bases and the J gene end by 1 base; junction bases not matched to a gene: 11. Primers used in a second PCR of roughly 7 to 12 cycles were a sample-barcoded 5' primer and a J-beta primer mix. TCRdb redid the calling of the 5' RACE reads with MiXCR, one entry per CDR3 protein. The top ten hold 3% of the sample, which has approximately 780,000 distinct CDR3 sequences, 25% to 30% seen once. This specimen comes from a study of blood T cells in healthy people across ages. Another study also made use of these data, one on T cells of mothers and their children. That source reports: Some 2.7 million TCR beta reads per child versus over 9 million per mother.

This receptor was obtained from a boy aged 5-17 years in good health. The genes are TRBV20-1 and TRBJ2-4, with TRBD1 identical over 7 bases. The sample was blood. CDR3 coding DNA: TGCAGTGCTGGTCTATTGACAGGGCGTGCCAAAAACATTCAGTACTTC. This translates into CSAGLLTGRAKNIQYF.